By its share, the clone carrying this TCR beta chain is medium-sized (0.01 to 0.1%). Antigen specificity is unknown. TCRdb processed the reads anew with MiXCR; each CDR3 protein has one entry. This sample carries about 13,000 distinct CDR3 sequences, approximately 17% of them seen once, and the ten largest clones take roughly 2%. The V gene end was trimmed by 5 bases and the J gene end by 7 bases; junction bases not matched to a gene: 5. The germline gives CDR1 SGHTA, CDR2 FQGNSA. This CDR3 is 14 amino acids long. These data come from a study of liver allograft versus peripheral blood T cells. Study-level background: Repertoires of T cell receptors in transplanted livers were compared with recipients' peripheral blood repertoires.

Notes on the study in general: A difference was reportedly observed between T cell receptor repertoires inside liver allografts and those in peripheral blood.

This chain links TRBV7-2 with TRBJ1-4; 9 positions match TRBD1. The source is a human patient who had a liver transplant. The T cells may partly be graft donor cells. The CDR3 DNA is TGTGCCAGCAGCCACGACAGGGGGATTGAAAAACTGTTTTTT. It specifies CASSHDRGIEKLFF.